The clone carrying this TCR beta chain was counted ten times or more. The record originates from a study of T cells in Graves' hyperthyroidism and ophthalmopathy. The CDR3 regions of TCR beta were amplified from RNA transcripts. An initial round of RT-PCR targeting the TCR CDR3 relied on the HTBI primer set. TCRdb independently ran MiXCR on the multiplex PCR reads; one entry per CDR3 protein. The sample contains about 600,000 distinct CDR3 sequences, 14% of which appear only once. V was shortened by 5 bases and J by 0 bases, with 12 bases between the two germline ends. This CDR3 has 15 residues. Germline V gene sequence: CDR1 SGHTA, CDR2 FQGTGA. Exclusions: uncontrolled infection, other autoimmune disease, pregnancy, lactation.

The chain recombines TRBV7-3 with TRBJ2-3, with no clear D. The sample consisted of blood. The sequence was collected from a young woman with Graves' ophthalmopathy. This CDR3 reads CASSPTGSSTDTQYF. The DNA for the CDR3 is TGTGCCAGCAGCCCCACTGGATCTAGCACAGATACGCAGTATTTT.